This record concerns one T cell receptor beta chain sequence. The protocol was immunoSEQ multiplex PCR, while the TCRdb copy is restricted to in-frame clones and leaves out a portion. The sample lists 90,000 or so clones; about 87% were seen once. This sample was included in a study of control samples from healthy donors and cancer patients. This CDR3 spans 14 amino acids. V dropped 3 bases and J dropped 2; count of bases not matched to a gene: 3. Germline CDR1 MNHNS, CDR2 SASEGT. Sequenced sample: blood. The TCR was taken from a woman in her seventies in good health. The chain uses TRBV6-1 and TRBJ1-1; 7 positions match TRBD1. This CDR3 reads CASSDQGGNTEAFF. The CDR3 region has the DNA TGTGCCAGCAGTGACCAGGGGGGAAACACTGAAGCTTTCTTT.